The rows below give T cell receptor beta chains drawn from one sample of a study of blood T cell repertoires in COVID-19. Repertoires were generated with immunoSEQ multiplex PCR, while TCRdb's copy carries only in-frame clones and drops some. This sample has approximately 40,000 clones, with approximately 91% found just once. Sequences were obtained from peripheral blood. The receptors stem from a human donor in a cohort sampled during active COVID-19. CDR3s include the opening cysteine and the closing phenylalanine or tryptophan. A D gene is named only where the DNA matches it firmly. A clone size is listed for some rows: how often the clone was seen (once, few, many), or a class if it is expanded.

D,J,size,V,DNA,CDR3
TRBD1,TRBJ1-1,NA,TRBV5-6,TGTGCCAGCAGCTCCGAGGGGGCACTGAACACTGAAGCTTTCTTT,CASSSEGALNTEAFF
TRBD1,TRBJ1-6,few,TRBV7-2,TGTGCCAGCAGCTTAGGGCGGGGACAGGCCCGATCACCCCTCCACTTT,CASSLGRGQARSPLHF
TRBD1,TRBJ2-2,NA,TRBV7-2,TGTGCCAGCAGAAAAGACAGGGGGCACGGGGAGCTGTTTTTT,CASRKDRGHGELFF
TRBD2,TRBJ2-7,NA,TRBV18,TGTGCCAGCTCACCAATGGGACTAGCGTACTCCTACGAGCAGTACTTC,CASSPMGLAYSYEQYF
TRBD1,TRBJ1-4,NA,TRBV5-4,TGTGCCAGCAGCCCTCCGCCTGGACAGGGGGATGAAAAACTGTTTTTT,CASSPPPGQGDEKLFF
NA,TRBJ1-1,NA,TRBV19,TGTGCCAGTAGTATCGGCGGCTGGATGAACACTGAAGCTTTCTTT,CASSIGGWMNTEAFF
NA,TRBJ2-7,NA,TRBV7-9,TGTGCCAGCAGCTTAGGGGGCAGGGCCCACGAGCAGTACTTC,CASSLGGRAHEQYF
TRBD2,TRBJ2-1,NA,TRBV7-9,TGTGCCAGCAGCTTAGCGCAAAGACTAGCGGGTGTTTATGAGCAGTTCTTC,CASSLAQRLAGVYEQFF
TRBD2,TRBJ2-5,NA,TRBV11-2,TGTGCCAGCAGCTCGGGACTAGGAAGAAATATCCAAGAGACCCAGTACTTC,CASSSGLGRNIQETQYF
TRBD2,TRBJ2-7,once,TRBV11-2,TGTGCCAGCAGCTTACTAAGCGGGAGGATCTCCTACGAGCAGTACTTC,CASSLLSGRISYEQYF
NA,TRBJ1-5,NA,TRBV10-1,TGCGCCAGCAGTGAAAACAGGGATCAGCCCCAGCATTTT,CASSENRDQPQHF
NA,TRBJ1-2,NA,TRBV11-2,TGTGCCAGCAGCAGCTCGTCGGGTTCCCACTATGGCTACACCTTC,CASSSSSGSHYGYTF
TRBD2,TRBJ2-3,NA,TRBV4-1,TGCGCCAGCAGCCAAGAGTTTAGCGGGGGTAGGGATACGCAGTATTTT,CASSQEFSGGRDTQYF
NA,TRBJ2-1,NA,TRBV24-1,TGTGCCACCAGTGATTCCTCCCCCGGGCTAGCTACAAATAAGGAGCAGTTCTTC,CATSDSSPGLATNKEQFF
TRBD1,TRBJ1-5,NA,TRBV6-1,TGTGCCAACCCCCCAGAAGACAGGGGAAGGCAGCCCCAGCATTTT,CANPPEDRGRQPQHF
TRBD1,TRBJ2-7,once,TRBV24-1,TGTGCCACCAGAGCGGGACAGGGGTTCAACGAGCAGTACTTC,CATRAGQGFNEQYF
TRBD1,TRBJ1-1,NA,TRBV27,TGTGCCAGCAGCCCTGACAGGGTGGATCGAACTGAAGCTTTCTTT,CASSPDRVDRTEAFF
NA,TRBJ1-1,NA,TRBV5-8,TGTGCCAGCAGCTTGGTTCCGACAGGATGGATGAACACTGAAGCTTTCTTT,CASSLVPTGWMNTEAFF